This T cell receptor (beta chain) was observed in a study of OX40 agonist ivuxolimab in advanced cancers. In the study overall: Prior anti-PD-1, anti-PD-L1 or anti-CTLA-4 therapy was allowed; 35% to 40% had some.

Broader study findings: On average, CD8+ T cells showed a greater number of expanded clones than CD4+.

Measured with immunoSEQ multiplex PCR; TCRdb has only the in-frame clones, and not every one. Of just under 75,000 clones in the sample, around nine tenths were seen once. CDR3 size: 12 residues. Germline CDR1 is SGHDT and CDR2 is YYEEEE. The ends were cut back, 5 bases at V and 7 bases at J, with 10 bases in the middle. This clone was recorded a few times. The target antigen is unknown. The rearrangement uses TRBV5-6 and TRBJ2-1; D is unclear. Material: CD4+ or CD8+ T cells sorted from blood, obtained in a trial of the OX40 agonist ivuxolimab. The sequence was collected from an adult with an advanced solid tumor such as melanoma, head and neck, liver or kidney cancer. CDR3 in amino acids: CASSSRLNEQFF. The DNA of the CDR3 is TGTGCCAGCAGTTCCCGTCTTAATGAGCAGTTCTTC.